These 25 T cell receptor beta chains were sequenced from one sample in a study of cytomegalovirus exposure and HLA in healthy donors. It was with 60 Vbeta and 13 Jbeta primers that the PCR ran. The assay was immunoSEQ multiplex PCR, and TCRdb's table has in-frame clones only and misses some. The sample comprises over 80,000 clones, around 85% of which are singletons, and under 5.5% rests with the top ten. The source material was PBMCs. The receptors were gathered from a man in his forties in good health and CMV-seropositive.

The J gene is TRBJ2-7, the V gene TRBV10-1; 9 bases match TRBD1. The germline gives CDR1 WNHNN, CDR2 SYGVQD (reference sequence). V lost 6 bases to trimming and J lost 7 bases; unmatched junction nucleotides: 10. The CDR3 consists of 14 residues. CDR3 bases: TGCGCCAGCAGCGACGGGACAGGGAGGCCAGAGCAGTACTTC. It codes for CASSDGTGRPEQYF.

The genes are TRBV29-1 and TRBJ2-2, with 9 positions matching TRBD1. CDR1 and CDR2 (germline): SQVTM, ANQGSEA. The CDR3 length is 16 residues. V shed 0 bases and J 4 bases; nucleotides not matched to a gene: 6. The CDR3 sequence is CSVEDLGQGVTGELFF. The CDR3 DNA is TGCAGCGTTGAAGATTTGGGACAGGGCGTCACCGGGGAGCTGTTTTTT.

The rearrangement joins TRBV6-5 to TRBJ1-2; tentative D call: TRBD1 (5 bases). Germline V CDR1 and CDR2: MNHEY, SVGAGI. The V end was cut by 5 bases, the J end by 9 bases, with 16 bases between. This CDR3 comprises 13 residues. This CDR3 reads CASSLLGGYSYTF. CDR3 DNA: TGTGCCAGCAGTCTCTTGGGGGGGTATAGCTACACCTTC.

This clone was seen more than once but under ten times. A junction boundary mismatches the germline segment, possibly from a read error. The chain recombines TRBV7-9 with TRBJ2-7; D is perhaps TRBD1 (5 bases). Germline V gene lookup returns CDR1 SEHNR and CDR2 FQNEAQ (reference sequence). The CDR3 is 15 residues long. In DNA form, the CDR3 reads TGTTCCAGCAGCTTACCCCAGGACATCTCCTACGAGCAGTACTTC. Protein sequence: CSSSLPQDISYEQYF.

The chain uses TRBV10-1 and TRBJ1-2; D is unclear. Germline V gene data show CDR1 as WNHNN and CDR2 as SYGVQD (reference sequence). The CDR3 runs to 9 residues. CDR3 sequence reads: CHSPMGYTF. As DNA, the CDR3 is TGCCACAGCCCAATGGGCTACACCTTC.

The rearrangement links TRBV19 to TRBJ2-1, with 7 nucleotides matching TRBD1. The CDR3 extends over 12 amino acids. V trimming: 8 bases; J trimming: 7 bases; junction bases outside the gene matches: 5. The germline V gene encodes CDR1 LNHDA and CDR2 SQIVND (reference sequence). The CDR3 reads CASETGENEQFF. In nucleotides, the CDR3 is TGTGCCAGTGAAACAGGGGAGAATGAGCAGTTCTTC.

This sequence joins TRBV5-1 and TRBJ1-1; no firm D call. CDR3 length: 14 residues. Trimming stripped 1 base from V and 1 base from J, with 8 bases between. Germline V gives CDR1 SGHRS, CDR2 YFSETQ. CDR3 sequence: CASSLYGENTEAFF. The CDR3 region has the DNA TGCGCCAGCAGCTTGTACGGGGAGAACACTGAAGCTTTCTTT.

The chain carries TRBV5-4 and TRBJ1-5; D is undetermined. Germline CDR1 SGHNT, CDR2 YYREEE (reference sequence). Trimming removed 3 bases from V and 4 bases from J, with 8 bases in between. This CDR3 contains 13 residues. CDR3 DNA: TGTGCCAGCAGCTCCGGACTTAATCAGCCCCAGCATTTT. Its translation is CASSSGLNQPQHF.

The CDR3 coding sequence is TGTGCCAGCAGCCGGGGGGGGGCACCACCAAGCACAGATACGCAGTATTTT. The encoded protein is CASSRGGAPPSTDTQYF. The V gene is TRBV11-3, the J gene TRBJ2-3, with TRBD2 matching 8 bases. Losses at the gene ends were 5 bases for V and 0 bases for J; bases not matched to a gene: 10. The CDR3 runs to 17 residues. Looked up from germline, CDR1 is SGHNT and CDR2 is YENEEA.

DNA of the CDR3: TGTGCCAGCAGCGAAGGACTACCCGGGACCACAGATACGCAGTATTTT. As protein: CASSEGLPGTTDTQYF. The chain employs TRBV7-2 and TRBJ2-3; D is perhaps TRBD2 (6 bases). The CDR3 totals 16 residues. Germline loops: CDR1 SGHTA, CDR2 FQGNSA. Deletions cut 5 bases from V and 2 bases from J, with 17 bases between.

The chain has TRBV5-4 and TRBJ2-1; tentatively, D is TRBD2 (6 bases). The CDR3 loop spans 15 amino acids. Trimming pared 4 bases from V and 0 bases from J, leaving 11 bases between. Germline assignment: CDR1 SGHNT and CDR2 YYREEE (reference sequence). DNA for the CDR3: TGTGCCAGCAGCCTTAGCGGTGCCTCCTACAATGAGCAGTTCTTC. Encoded protein: CASSLSGASYNEQFF.

The chain links TRBV7-8 to TRBJ1-1; 8 nucleotides match TRBD1. Germline loops: CDR1 SGHVS, CDR2 FQNEAQ. V shed 5 bases and J 11 bases; nucleotides not matched to a gene: 4. This CDR3 spans 11 amino acids. The CDR3, as DNA: TGTGCCAGCAGCCACGGACAGGGCGCTTTCTTT. It translates to CASSHGQGAFF.

This chain joins TRBV15 and TRBJ2-3, with D perhaps matching TRBD2 (7 bases). V was cut by 6 bases and J by 4 bases, with 14 bases left in between. The CDR3 consists of 14 residues. Germline loops: CDR1 LNHNV, CDR2 YYDKDF (reference sequence). This chain's CDR3 is CATRGGGGSDTQYF. CDR3 in DNA: TGTGCCACCAGGGGGGGCGGGGGATCAGATACGCAGTATTTT.

This clone was seen a handful of times. The V gene is TRBV19, the J gene TRBJ1-2, with D perhaps TRBD1 (5 bases). Looked up from germline, CDR1 is LNHDA and CDR2 is SQIVND (reference sequence). The CDR3 is 13 residues long. The germline V and J ends were trimmed by 4 bases and 5 bases, with 11 bases remaining between them. Written as DNA, the CDR3 is TGTGCCAGTAGTACGACAGCTCCTTATGGCTACACCTTC. This codes for CASSTTAPYGYTF. The whole variable domain, filled in from reference TRBV19 and TRBJ1-2, reads DGGITQSPKYLFRKEGQNVTLSCEQNLNHDAMYWYRQDPGQGLRLIYYSQIVNDFQKGDIAEGYSVSREKKESFPLTVTSAQKNPTAFYLCASSTTAPYGYTFGSGTRLTVV.

This chain connects TRBV7-8 to TRBJ2-6, with 7 nucleotides matching TRBD2. Germline V gives CDR1 SGHVS, CDR2 FQNEAQ. CDR3 length: 18 amino acids. V shed 4 bases, J shed 1 base, and the junction held 10 bases outside the gene matches. The CDR3 region has the DNA TGTGCCAGCAGCTCCCCCTGGTCCGGGGGGTCTGGGGCCAACGTCCTGACTTTC. This codes for CASSSPWSGGSGANVLTF.

The rearrangement uses TRBV7-6 and TRBJ2-2; 7 bases align to TRBD2. The CDR3 consists of 14 residues. Germline loops: CDR1 SGHVS, CDR2 FNYEAQ. V dropped 5 bases and J dropped 5; count of bases not matched to a gene: 5. The CDR3 DNA is TGTGCCAGCAGCCAAGGACTAGGTACCGGGGAGCTGTTTTTT. Translated, it gives CASSQGLGTGELFF.

The genes are TRBV11-1 and TRBJ2-7; D remains ambiguous. This CDR3 has 15 residues. V was clipped by 1 base and J by 7 bases, with 17 bases between them. Germline V gene lookup returns CDR1 SGHAT and CDR2 FQDESV (reference sequence). Here the CDR3 DNA reads TGTGCCAGCAGCTTAGAGTTCGGAGCGCTGGAGGAGCAGTACTTC. Translating it yields CASSLEFGALEEQYF. Based on the CDR3 plus reference TRBV11-1 and TRBJ2-7, the full variable domain is EAEVAQSPRYKITEKSQAVAFWCDPISGHATLYWYRQILGQGPELLVQFQDESVVDDSQLPKDRFSAERLKGVDSTLKIQPAELGDSAMYLCASSLEFGALEEQYFGPGTRLTVT.

The chain employs TRBV6-1 and TRBJ1-5; weak D call: TRBD1 (6 bases). CDR3 length: 13 residues. Per germline, CDR1 MNHNS and CDR2 SASEGT. The V and J ends lost 10 bases and 1 base respectively, with 11 bases between them. CDR3 sequence: CATQGKSNQPQHF. CDR3 DNA sequence: TGTGCCACTCAGGGGAAGAGCAATCAGCCCCAGCATTTT.

This chain uses TRBV6-1 with TRBJ2-6; D perhaps matches TRBD1 (5 bases). V was clipped by 1 base and J by 2 bases, with 6 bases between them. The CDR3 is 15 amino acids. CDR1 is MNHNS and CDR2 is SASEGT in the germline V gene. CDR3 sequence: CASSEGRAGANVLTF. DNA of the CDR3: TGTGCCAGCAGTGAAGGCAGGGCTGGGGCCAACGTCCTGACTTTC.

The chain couples TRBV7-2 to TRBJ2-1; D is uncertain. The germline V gene has CDR1 SGHTA and CDR2 FQGNSA. The V end was cut by 1 base, the J end by 2 bases, with 9 bases between. This CDR3 spans 15 amino acids. CDR3 residues: CASSLDVRTYNEQFF. DNA for the CDR3: TGTGCCAGCAGCTTAGACGTGAGGACCTACAATGAGCAGTTCTTC.

The CDR3 is CASSLWAGTGSTYEQYF. DNA of the CDR3: TGTGCCAGCAGTTTATGGGCCGGGACAGGGTCCACCTACGAGCAGTACTTC. V is TRBV28 and J is TRBJ2-7, with TRBD1 identical over 9 bases. Trimming at V came to 0 bases and at J to 2 bases, leaving 8 bases not matched to a gene. Germline V CDR1 and CDR2: MDHEN, SYDVKM. The CDR3 has 17 amino acids.

The chain carries TRBV27 and TRBJ1-2, with 7 bases that match TRBD1. With 8 bases clipped from V and 5 bases from J, the junction kept 11 bases outside the gene matches. The CDR3 contains 14 residues. Germline-derived CDR1 and CDR2 are MNHEY and SMNVEV (reference sequence). The CDR3 DNA follows: TGTGCCAGCCGTCGAGGGACAGTGTCATATGGCTACACCTTC. Amino acids: CASRRGTVSYGYTF.

The V call is TRBV27, the J call TRBJ2-6; D perhaps matches TRBD1 (6 bases). Trimming removed 3 bases at V and 3 bases at J, with 15 bases between. The CDR3 consists of 17 residues. CDR1 is MNHEY and CDR2 is SMNVEV in the germline V gene (reference sequence). The CDR3 reads CASSFLGGIDGANVLTF. The CDR3 coding sequence is TGTGCCAGCAGTTTCCTAGGGGGAATTGATGGGGCCAACGTCCTGACTTTC.

The chain joins TRBV5-1 to TRBJ2-7; weak D call: TRBD1 (5 bases). This CDR3 has 15 amino acids. The V end was cut by 3 bases, the J end by 0 bases, with 13 bases between. Germline V gene lookup returns CDR1 SGHRS and CDR2 YFSETQ. The CDR3 DNA is TGCGCCAGCAGCTCCCAGCCTGGGGCCTCCTACGAGCAGTACTTC. Protein product: CASSSQPGASYEQYF. The full variable domain, completed using reference TRBV5-1 and TRBJ2-7, is KAGVTQTPRYLIKTRGQQVTLSCSPISGHRSVSWYQQTPGQGLQFLFEYFSETQRNKGNFPGRFSGRQFSNSRSEMNVSTLELGDSALYLCASSSQPGASYEQYFGPGTRLTVT.

The V and J genes are TRBV5-4 and TRBJ2-3, with 8 bases lining up with TRBD2. V lost 0 bases, J lost 5 bases, and 8 bases stayed unmatched. Germline lookup yields CDR1 SGHNT and CDR2 YYREEE (reference sequence). The CDR3 is made up of 16 amino acids. The CDR3 DNA reads as TGTGCCAGCAGCTTGGACCCGGGGGGGTATGGAGATACGCAGTATTTT. Its protein is CASSLDPGGYGDTQYF.